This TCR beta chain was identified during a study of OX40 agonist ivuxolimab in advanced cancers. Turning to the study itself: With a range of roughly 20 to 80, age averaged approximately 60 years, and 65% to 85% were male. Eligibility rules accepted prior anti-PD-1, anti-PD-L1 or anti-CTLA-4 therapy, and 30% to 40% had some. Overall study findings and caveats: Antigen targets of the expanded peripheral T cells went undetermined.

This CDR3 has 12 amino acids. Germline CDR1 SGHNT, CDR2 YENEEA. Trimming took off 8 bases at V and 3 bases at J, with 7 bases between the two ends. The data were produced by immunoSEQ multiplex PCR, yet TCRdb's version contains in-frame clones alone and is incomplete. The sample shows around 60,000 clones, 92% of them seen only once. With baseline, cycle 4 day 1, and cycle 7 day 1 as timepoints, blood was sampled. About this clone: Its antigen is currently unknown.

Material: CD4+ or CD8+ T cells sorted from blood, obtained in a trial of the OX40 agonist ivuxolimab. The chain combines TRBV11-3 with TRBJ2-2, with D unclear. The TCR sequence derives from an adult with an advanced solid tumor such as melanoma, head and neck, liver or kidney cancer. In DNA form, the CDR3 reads TGTGCCAGCGGGTCCGACACCGGGGAGCTGTTTTTT. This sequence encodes CASGSDTGELFF.